This T cell receptor beta chain originates from a study of low-dose radiotherapy and immunotherapy resistance in tumors (dated 2022 in TCRdb). Broadly, across the study: In Cohort 1, 0.5 Gy per fraction was delivered every 2 weeks, and a total PTV dose of 6.5 Gy was prescribed. In Cohort 2, 1 Gy per fraction was delivered every two weeks, for a total of 13 Gy over 26 weeks. Nivolumab and ipilimumab were both given intravenously, with nivolumab at a 240 mg flat dose every two weeks and ipilimumab at 1 mg/kg every six weeks. Intravenous cyclophosphamide at 200 mg/m2 was administered every two weeks, one day ahead of each radiation and immunotherapy administration. Aspirin 300 mg was taken orally once daily by patients for four cycles, starting on cycle 1 day 1. No randomization into treatment groups was done for the people taking part in the trial. Eight patients were included in the translational analysis, namely three from the first dose cohort plus the first five from the second dose cohort.

According to the germline V gene, CDR1 reads KGHSH and CDR2 reads LQKENI. Reading from cysteine to phenylalanine, the CDR3 counts 13 amino acids. Only CDR3 DNA is held: 39 bases, read in frame from base 1. V and J are truncated by 7 bases and 4 bases respectively, leaving an intervening sequence of 13 bases. The time point label, read with the paper, signifies: before trial treatment. The donors took part in RACIN, a single-arm, phase I, dose-escalation trial that combined nivolumab, ipilimumab, aspirin, low-dose cyclophosphamide and low-dose radiotherapy. Patients with advanced, TIL-negative solid tumors were considered eligible. This clonotype has a count of ten or more. Its antigen is still unknown. Per-base qualities were not stored, and no clone one base away is much larger. This sample was sequenced with an Illumina HiSeq 2500. First-strand cDNA was synthesized using Superscript III and a set of TRAV- and TRBV-specific primers, so that both TCRalpha and TCRbeta chains were covered. A roughly 21-cycle PCR with Phusion amplified the TCRs, pairing a constant-region primer with the adapter that was attached to the V primers. The MessageAmp II aRNA Amplification Kit was used to amplify the isolated mRNA, with in vitro transcription run for 15 to 20 hours at 37 degrees C. The Dynabeads mRNA DIRECT Purification Kit was used to isolate mRNA for TCR sequencing. Indexed Illumina adapters were added in a second Phusion PCR of around 27 cycles, and the PCR products were purified with AMPure XP beads. Turning to the authors' computational methods: Using custom Perl scripts, TCR sequences encoding the same protein were pooled, out-of-frame sequences were removed, and the abundance of each clonotype was computed. TCR sequences supported by only a single read were excluded from analysis. Among the metrics used to describe the repertoires were Shannon entropy, Gini index, clonality, richness, and the frequency of TCRs shared between repertoires. TCRdb trimmed the raw reads at Q25, called clones with MiXCR and kept productive beta chains. Merged by CDR3 protein, the rows form single entries marked with the most common genes and DNA. These V and J calls derive from TCRdb rather than the authors' analysis. In this sample the table shows some 57,000 distinct CDR3 sequences, less than 25% of which occur a single time. The top ten clones comprise around 5% of the sample.

The source was PBMCs, collected before treatment. The source is a male donor with prostate cancer. The rearranged chain carries TRBV18 and TRBJ1-2, with an unclear D gene assignment. The CDR3 amino acid sequence is: CASCPAGAYGYTF. The nucleotide sequence is TGTGCCAGCTGCCCGGCAGGAGCCTATGGCTACACCTTC.